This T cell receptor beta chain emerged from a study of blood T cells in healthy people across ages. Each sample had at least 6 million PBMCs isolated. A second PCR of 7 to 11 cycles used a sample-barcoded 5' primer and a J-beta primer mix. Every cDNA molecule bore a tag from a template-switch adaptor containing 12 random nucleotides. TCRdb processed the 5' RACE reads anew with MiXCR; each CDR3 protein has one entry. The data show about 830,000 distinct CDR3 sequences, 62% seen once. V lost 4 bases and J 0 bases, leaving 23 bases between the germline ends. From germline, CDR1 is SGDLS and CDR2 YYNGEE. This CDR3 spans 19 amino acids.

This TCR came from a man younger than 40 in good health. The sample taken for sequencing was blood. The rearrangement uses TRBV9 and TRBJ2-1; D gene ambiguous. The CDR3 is CASSSQRGLTPSSYNEQFF. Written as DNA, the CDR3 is TGTGCCAGCAGCTCCCAAAGAGGCCTCACTCCAAGCTCCTACAATGAGCAGTTCTTC.